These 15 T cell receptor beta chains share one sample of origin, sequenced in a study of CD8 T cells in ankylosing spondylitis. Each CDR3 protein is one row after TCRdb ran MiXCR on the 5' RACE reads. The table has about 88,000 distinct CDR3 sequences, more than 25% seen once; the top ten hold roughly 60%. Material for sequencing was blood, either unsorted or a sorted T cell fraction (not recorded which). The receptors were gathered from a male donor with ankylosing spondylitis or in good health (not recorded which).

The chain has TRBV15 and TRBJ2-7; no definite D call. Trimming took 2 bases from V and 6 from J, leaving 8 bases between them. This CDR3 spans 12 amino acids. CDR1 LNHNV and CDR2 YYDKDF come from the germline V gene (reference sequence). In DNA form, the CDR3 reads TGTGCCACCAGCAGACTTGCAATCGAGCAGTACGTC. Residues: CATSRLAIEQYV.

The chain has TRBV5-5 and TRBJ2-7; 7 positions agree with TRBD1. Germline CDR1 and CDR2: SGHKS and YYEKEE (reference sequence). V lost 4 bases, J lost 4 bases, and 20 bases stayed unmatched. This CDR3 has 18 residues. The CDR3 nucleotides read TGTGCCAGCAGCGCCGGATACCCAAACAGGGGCAGGACTTACGAGCAGTACTTC. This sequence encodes CASSAGYPNRGRTYEQYF.

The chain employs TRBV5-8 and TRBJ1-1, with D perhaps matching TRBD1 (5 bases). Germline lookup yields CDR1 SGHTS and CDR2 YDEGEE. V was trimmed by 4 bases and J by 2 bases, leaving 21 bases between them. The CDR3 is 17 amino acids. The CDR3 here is CASSRPVGVIFNTEAFF. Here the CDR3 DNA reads TGTGCCAGCAGCCGTCCGGTGGGGGTAATCTTCAACACTGAAGCTTTCTTT.

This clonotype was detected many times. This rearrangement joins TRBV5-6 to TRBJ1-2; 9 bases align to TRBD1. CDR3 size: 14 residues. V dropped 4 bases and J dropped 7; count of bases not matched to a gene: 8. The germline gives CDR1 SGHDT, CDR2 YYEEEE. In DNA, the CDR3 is TGTGCCAGCAGCGACGGACAGGGGCATCGTGGCTACACCTTC. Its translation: CASSDGQGHRGYTF.

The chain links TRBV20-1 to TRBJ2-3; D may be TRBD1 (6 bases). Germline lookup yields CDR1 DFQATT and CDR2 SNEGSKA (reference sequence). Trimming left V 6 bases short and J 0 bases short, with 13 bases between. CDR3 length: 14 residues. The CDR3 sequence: CSALVGASTDTQYF. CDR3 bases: TGCAGTGCCCTCGTGGGGGCGAGCACAGATACGCAGTATTTT.

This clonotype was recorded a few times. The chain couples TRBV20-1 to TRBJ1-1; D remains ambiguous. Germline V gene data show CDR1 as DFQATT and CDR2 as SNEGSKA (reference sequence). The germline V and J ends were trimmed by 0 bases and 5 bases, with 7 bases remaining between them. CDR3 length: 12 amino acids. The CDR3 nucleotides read TGCAGTGCTAGAGATCAGGTGACTGAAGCTTTCTTT. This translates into CSARDQVTEAFF.

This CDR3 reads CASSLAGQSRTFF. The CDR3 nucleotides are TGCGCCAGCAGCTTGGCGGGGCAGTCCCGAACCTTCTTT. The chain links TRBV5-1 to TRBJ1-1, with D possibly being TRBD1 (5 bases). In germline, CDR1 is SGHRS, CDR2 YFSETQ. The CDR3 spans 13 residues. The V end was cut by 0 bases, the J end by 14 bases, with 17 bases between.

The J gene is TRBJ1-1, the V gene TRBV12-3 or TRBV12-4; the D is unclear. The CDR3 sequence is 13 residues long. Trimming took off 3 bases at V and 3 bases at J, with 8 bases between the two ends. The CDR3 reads CASSFRRDTEAFF. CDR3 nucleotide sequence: TGTGCCAGCAGTTTCCGGCGGGACACTGAAGCTTTCTTT.

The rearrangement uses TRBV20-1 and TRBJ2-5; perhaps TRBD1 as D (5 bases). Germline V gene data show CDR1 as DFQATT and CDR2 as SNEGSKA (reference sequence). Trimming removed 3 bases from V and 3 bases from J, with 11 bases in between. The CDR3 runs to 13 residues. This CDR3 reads CSASDSRKETQYF. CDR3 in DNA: TGCAGTGCTAGTGACAGCCGTAAAGAGACCCAGTACTTC.

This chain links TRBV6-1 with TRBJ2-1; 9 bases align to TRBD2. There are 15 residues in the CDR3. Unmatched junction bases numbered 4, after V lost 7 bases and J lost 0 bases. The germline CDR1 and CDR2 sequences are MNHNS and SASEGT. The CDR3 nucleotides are TGTGCCAGCAAGGATAGCGGGAGCTCCTACAATGAGCAGTTCTTC. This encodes CASKDSGSSYNEQFF.

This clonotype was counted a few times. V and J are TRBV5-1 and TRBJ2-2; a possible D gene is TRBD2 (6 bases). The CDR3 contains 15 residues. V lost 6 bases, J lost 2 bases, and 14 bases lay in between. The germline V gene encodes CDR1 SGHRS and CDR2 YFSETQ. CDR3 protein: CASTSHGGNTGELFF. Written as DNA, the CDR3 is TGCGCCAGCACCTCCCACGGGGGAAACACCGGGGAGCTGTTTTTT.

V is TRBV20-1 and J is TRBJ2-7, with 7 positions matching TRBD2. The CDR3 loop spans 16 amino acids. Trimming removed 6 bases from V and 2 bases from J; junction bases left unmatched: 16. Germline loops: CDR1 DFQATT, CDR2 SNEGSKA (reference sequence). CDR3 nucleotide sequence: TGCAGTGCACCGGCTAGCGGACTCGGTAGGACCTACGAGCAGTACTTC. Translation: CSAPASGLGRTYEQYF.

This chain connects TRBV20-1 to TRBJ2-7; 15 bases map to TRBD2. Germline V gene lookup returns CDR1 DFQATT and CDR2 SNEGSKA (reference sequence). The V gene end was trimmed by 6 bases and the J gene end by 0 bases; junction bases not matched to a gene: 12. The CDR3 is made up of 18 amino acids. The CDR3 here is CSAGKGLAGGTISYEQYF. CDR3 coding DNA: TGCAGTGCGGGAAAGGGACTAGCGGGAGGTACCATCTCCTACGAGCAGTACTTC.

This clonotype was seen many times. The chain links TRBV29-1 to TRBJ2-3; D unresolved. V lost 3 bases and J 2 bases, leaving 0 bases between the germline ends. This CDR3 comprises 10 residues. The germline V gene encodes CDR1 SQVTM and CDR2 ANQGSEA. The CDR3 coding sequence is TGCAGCGTTGACACAGATACGCAGTATTTT. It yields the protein CSVDTDTQYF.

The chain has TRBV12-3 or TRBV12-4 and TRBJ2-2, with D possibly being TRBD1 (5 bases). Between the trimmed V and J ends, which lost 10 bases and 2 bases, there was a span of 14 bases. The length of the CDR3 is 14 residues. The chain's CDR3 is CATNWGGNTGELFF. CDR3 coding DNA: TGTGCCACCAACTGGGGCGGAAACACCGGGGAGCTGTTTTTT.